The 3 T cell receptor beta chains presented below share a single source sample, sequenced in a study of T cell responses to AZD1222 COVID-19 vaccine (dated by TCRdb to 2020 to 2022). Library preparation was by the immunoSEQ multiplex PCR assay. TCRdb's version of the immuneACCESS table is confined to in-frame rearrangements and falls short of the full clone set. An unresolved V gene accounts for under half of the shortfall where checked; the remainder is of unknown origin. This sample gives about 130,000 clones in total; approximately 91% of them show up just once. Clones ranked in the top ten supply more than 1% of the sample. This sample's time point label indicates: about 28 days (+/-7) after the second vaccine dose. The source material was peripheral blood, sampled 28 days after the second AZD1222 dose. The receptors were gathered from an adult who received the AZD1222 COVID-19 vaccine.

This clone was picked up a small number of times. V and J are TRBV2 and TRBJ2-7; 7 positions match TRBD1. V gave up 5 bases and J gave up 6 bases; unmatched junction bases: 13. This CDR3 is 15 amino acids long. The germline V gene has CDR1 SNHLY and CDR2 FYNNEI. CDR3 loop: CASSHYTQGNGEQYF. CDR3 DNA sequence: TGTGCCAGCAGTCATTATACACAGGGGAATGGCGAGCAGTACTTC. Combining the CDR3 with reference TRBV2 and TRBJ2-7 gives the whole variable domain EPEVTQTPSHQVTQMGQEVILRCVPISNHLYFYWYRQILGQKVEFLVSFYNNEISEKSEIFDDQFSVERPDGSNFTLKIRSTKLEDSAMYFCASSHYTQGNGEQYFGPGTRLTVT.

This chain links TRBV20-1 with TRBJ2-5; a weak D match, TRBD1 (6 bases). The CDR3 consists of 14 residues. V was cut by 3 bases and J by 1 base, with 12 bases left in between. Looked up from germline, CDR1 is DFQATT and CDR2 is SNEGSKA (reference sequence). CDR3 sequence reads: CSASRRGIQETQYF. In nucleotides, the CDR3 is TGCAGTGCTAGTCGAAGGGGGATCCAAGAGACCCAGTACTTC.

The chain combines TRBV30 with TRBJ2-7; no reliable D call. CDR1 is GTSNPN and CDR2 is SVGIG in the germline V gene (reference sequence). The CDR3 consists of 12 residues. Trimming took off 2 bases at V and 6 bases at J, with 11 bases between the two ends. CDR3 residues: CAWSWQAPEQYF. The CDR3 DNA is TGTGCCTGGAGTTGGCAAGCGCCCGAGCAGTACTTC.